A single sample gave rise to the 3 T cell receptor beta chains below, sequenced in a study of T cell responses to AZD1222 COVID-19 vaccine. Clones were read by immunoSEQ multiplex PCR, and TCRdb kept only the in-frame ones, dropping some. The profile covers around 150,000 clones, with roughly 91% appearing a single time and around 1.8% taken by the ten largest. Here the sequenced sample was peripheral blood, taken 28 days after the second AZD1222 dose. The receptors derive from an adult who received the AZD1222 COVID-19 vaccine.

Written as DNA, the CDR3 is TGCAGCGTCCTCTCCCCAGGTACAGAGCAAGAGACCCAGTACTTC. Translated, it gives CSVLSPGTEQETQYF. The V call is TRBV29-1, the J call TRBJ2-5; no reliable D call. The CDR3 has 15 amino acids. The germline V gene has CDR1 SQVTM and CDR2 ANQGSEA. V gave up 6 bases and J gave up 2 bases, with 19 bases separating them.

The rearrangement joins TRBV6-6 to TRBJ1-5; D is possibly TRBD1 (6 bases). CDR1 and CDR2 from the germline V gene are MNHNY and SVGAGI (reference sequence). V shed 6 bases and J shed 2 bases, with 17 bases lying between them. This CDR3 contains 16 residues. CDR3 sequence (DNA): TGTGCCAGCAGATCTAGTAGGGGGTCGGGCAATCAGCCCCAGCATTTT. Protein sequence: CASRSSRGSGNQPQHF.

This clone was seen only once. The chain couples TRBV12-3 or TRBV12-4 to TRBJ1-1; D gene uncertain. The CDR3 length is 13 residues. Between the trimmed V and J ends, which lost 4 bases and 5 bases, there was a span of 11 bases. CDR3 sequence (DNA): TGTGCCAGCAGTTCCGGTCCGGGGACTGAAGCTTTCTTT. Its translation: CASSSGPGTEAFF.